A single sample is the source of the 21 T cell receptor beta chains below, sequenced in a study of siplizumab effects on memory and regulatory T cells. The method was immunoSEQ multiplex PCR; TCRdb's version includes in-frame clones alone and lacks a portion of them. The sample contains about 120,000 clones, 80% to 95% of which appear only once. The source material was CD4+ T cells sorted from blood. These TCRs come from a human donor in good health.

The CDR3 spells CASSGTQGGNQPQHF. The CDR3 bases are TGCGCCAGCAGTGGGACACAGGGGGGCAATCAGCCCCAGCATTTT. The chain links TRBV10-2 to TRBJ1-5; 8 bases agree with TRBD1. The germline gives CDR1 WSHSY, CDR2 SAAADI. This CDR3 has 15 amino acids. Trimming at V came to 4 bases and at J to 2 bases, leaving 4 bases not matched to a gene.

The chain links TRBV29-1 to TRBJ1-1, with D possibly TRBD1 on 5 matching bases. The CDR3 sequence is 12 residues long. Germline CDR1 and CDR2: SQVTM and ANQGSEA. V lost 6 bases to trimming and J lost 3 bases, with 11 bases between them. CDR3 nucleotides: TGCAGCGTAAGGGAGGGGTACACTGAAGCTTTCTTT. It encodes CSVREGYTEAFF.

The genes are TRBV11-2 and TRBJ1-1; D perhaps matches TRBD1 (5 bases). Trimming cost V 6 bases and J 10 bases, with 18 bases left between them. From germline, CDR1 is SGHAT and CDR2 FQNNGV. The CDR3 runs to 13 residues. The CDR3, as DNA: TGTGCCAGCAGGCGTCGTCCGGGGGAGATAGCTTTCTTT. It codes for CASRRRPGEIAFF.

The chain uses TRBV6-5 and TRBJ2-6; D not resolved. Germline CDR1 is MNHEY and CDR2 is SVGAGI. Trimming stripped 0 bases from V and 0 bases from J, with 6 bases between. The CDR3 runs to 16 residues. For the CDR3, the DNA is TGTGCCAGCAGTTACTCTCGGAGCTCTGGGGCCAACGTCCTGACTTTC. It yields the protein CASSYSRSSGANVLTF.

V and J are TRBV10-3 and TRBJ2-7; no definite D call. Trimming stripped 2 bases from V and 0 bases from J, with 8 bases between. The CDR3 has 14 residues. Per germline, CDR1 ENHRY and CDR2 SYGVKD. CDR3 residues: CAISEAALSYEQYF. Written as DNA, the CDR3 is TGTGCCATCAGTGAGGCTGCCCTCTCCTACGAGCAGTACTTC.

The chain links TRBV6-1 to TRBJ1-2; D is perhaps TRBD1 (6 bases). The CDR3 extends over 15 amino acids. V was pared by 1 base and J by 4 bases, with 13 bases between. Germline V gene sequence: CDR1 MNHNS, CDR2 SASEGT. The CDR3, as DNA: TGTGCCAGCAGTGAAGGGGGGACACCGTTCTATGGCTACACCTTC. Translating it yields CASSEGGTPFYGYTF.

V gene TRBV18 combines with J gene TRBJ2-7, with a tentative D call TRBD2 (6 bases). This CDR3 comprises 13 residues. The V gene lost 3 bases and the J gene lost 6 bases, with 12 bases spanning the gap. CDR1 KGHSH and CDR2 LQKENI come from the germline V gene. CDR3 amino acids: CASSPPRAGEQYF. The CDR3 DNA is TGTGCCAGCTCACCCCCCCGAGCGGGCGAGCAGTACTTC.

The chain has TRBV7-9 and TRBJ1-3, with unresolved D. Germline V gives CDR1 SEHNR, CDR2 FQNEAQ (reference sequence). V lost 3 bases and J lost 0, with 9 bases in between. The CDR3 loop spans 15 amino acids. This chain's CDR3 is CASSLGGSSGNTIYF. The CDR3 DNA reads as TGTGCCAGCAGCTTGGGCGGATCCTCTGGAAACACCATATATTTT.

The chain links TRBV6-1 to TRBJ2-7, with a weak D call TRBD2 (6 bases). Germline CDR1 MNHNS, CDR2 SASEGT. This CDR3 spans 13 amino acids. The ends were cut back, 6 bases at V and 5 bases at J, with 14 bases in the middle. CDR3 nucleotide sequence: TGTGCCAGCAGGGCACGACGGACTAACGAGCAGTACTTC. This gives the protein CASRARRTNEQYF.

This chain joins TRBV4-1 and TRBJ2-3; D is ambiguous. V was pared by 1 base and J by 3 bases, with 8 bases between. CDR3 size: 14 residues. The germline gives CDR1 MGHRA, CDR2 YSYEKL. The CDR3 DNA sequence: TGCGCCAGCAGCCAAGTGTTCGGGACAGATACGCAGTATTTT. Its protein is CASSQVFGTDTQYF.

The rearrangement uses TRBV11-2 and TRBJ1-1; no definite D call. The CDR3 consists of 14 residues. Germline loops: CDR1 SGHAT, CDR2 FQNNGV. Deletions cut 5 bases from V and 0 bases from J, with 10 bases between. In nucleotides, the CDR3 is TGTGCCAGCAGCCCGCCCATCATGAACACTGAAGCTTTCTTT. Amino acids: CASSPPIMNTEAFF.

The genes are TRBV21-1 and TRBJ2-7. TRBV21-1 is labeled a pseudogene. CDR3 size: 15 residues. CDR3 sequence: CASSKGRDPSYEQYF. CDR3 nucleotide sequence: TGTGCCAGCAGCAAAGGTAGGGACCCCTCCTACGAGCAGTACTTC.

The J gene is TRBJ2-1, the V gene TRBV29-1; D uncertain. Germline values: CDR1 SQVTM, CDR2 ANQGSEA. V lost 2 bases and J lost 3, with 2 bases in between. The CDR3 spans 11 residues. CDR3 in amino acids: CSVESYNEQFF. In nucleotides, the CDR3 is TGCAGCGTTGAAAGCTACAATGAGCAGTTCTTC.

The V gene is TRBV11-2, the J gene TRBJ2-5; the match to TRBD2 covers 11 bases. This CDR3 is built from 16 residues. V dropped 5 bases and J dropped 2; count of bases not matched to a gene: 7. Germline-derived CDR1 and CDR2 are SGHAT and FQNNGV. CDR3 region: CASSTGTSGQQETQYF. Written as DNA, the CDR3 is TGTGCCAGCAGCACAGGGACTAGCGGACAACAAGAGACCCAGTACTTC.

The rearrangement joins TRBV28 to TRBJ1-2; D remains ambiguous. CDR3 length equals 11 residues. Trimming removed 8 bases from V and 5 bases from J, with 9 bases in between. Germline CDR1 is MDHEN and CDR2 is SYDVKM. The CDR3 DNA follows: TGTGCCAGCGGCGATGGTTATGGCTACACCTTC. It encodes CASGDGYGYTF.

V usage is TRBV19 and J usage is TRBJ2-7, with TRBD1 identical over 8 bases. CDR3 length: 15 residues. V was pared by 5 bases and J by 5 bases, with 11 bases of the junction left unmatched. CDR1 and CDR2 (germline): LNHDA, SQIVND (reference sequence). DNA for the CDR3: TGTGCCAGTAGTCTGGGGAGGACAGGGAAGGACGAGCAGTACTTC. Amino acid sequence: CASSLGRTGKDEQYF.

V is TRBV5-4 and J is TRBJ1-2; D not certain. V dropped 4 bases and J dropped 1 base, with 5 bases sitting between them. The germline CDR1 and CDR2 sequences are SGHNT and YYREEE (reference sequence). This CDR3 region has 12 residues. The CDR3 reads CASSANNYGYTF. The CDR3 nucleotides read TGTGCCAGCAGCGCGAATAACTATGGCTACACCTTC.

The rearrangement joins TRBV6-5 to TRBJ2-2, with D hard to call. Germline-derived CDR1 and CDR2 are MNHEY and SVGAGI. Deletions cut 0 bases from V and 2 bases from J, with 10 bases between. This CDR3 comprises 16 residues. DNA of the CDR3: TGTGCCAGCAGTTACTCGAGACCCACTAACACCGGGGAGCTGTTTTTT. Protein product: CASSYSRPTNTGELFF.

Comment on this clone: Different DNA sequences within this sample yield the same CDR3. The genes are TRBV5-1 and TRBJ2-3; the match to TRBD2 covers 9 bases. V lost 0 bases, J lost 1 base, and 0 bases stayed unmatched. Germline loops: CDR1 SGHRS, CDR2 YFSETQ. This CDR3 is built from 15 residues. CDR3 bases: TGCGCCAGCAGCTTGGGACTAGCGGGCACAGATACGCAGTATTTT. Residues: CASSLGLAGTDTQYF.

V gene TRBV5-5 combines with J gene TRBJ1-2, with a possible D match to TRBD1 (5 bases). V was trimmed by 4 bases and J by 6 bases, leaving 22 bases between them. CDR1 is SGHKS, CDR2 YYEKEE, per germline (reference sequence). This CDR3 comprises 16 residues. The CDR3 sequence is CASSALPTVLPNGYTF. The CDR3 DNA follows: TGTGCCAGCAGCGCCCTCCCGACAGTACTTCCGAATGGCTACACCTTC.

The rearrangement links TRBV6-5 to TRBJ2-7; 9 bases line up with TRBD1. This CDR3 is 14 amino acids long. Unmatched junction bases numbered 3, after V lost 6 bases and J lost 0 bases. Germline loops: CDR1 MNHEY, CDR2 SVGAGI. CDR3 coding DNA: TGTGCCAGCAGGCCGACAGGGGGCTCCTACGAGCAGTACTTC. It codes for CASRPTGGSYEQYF.